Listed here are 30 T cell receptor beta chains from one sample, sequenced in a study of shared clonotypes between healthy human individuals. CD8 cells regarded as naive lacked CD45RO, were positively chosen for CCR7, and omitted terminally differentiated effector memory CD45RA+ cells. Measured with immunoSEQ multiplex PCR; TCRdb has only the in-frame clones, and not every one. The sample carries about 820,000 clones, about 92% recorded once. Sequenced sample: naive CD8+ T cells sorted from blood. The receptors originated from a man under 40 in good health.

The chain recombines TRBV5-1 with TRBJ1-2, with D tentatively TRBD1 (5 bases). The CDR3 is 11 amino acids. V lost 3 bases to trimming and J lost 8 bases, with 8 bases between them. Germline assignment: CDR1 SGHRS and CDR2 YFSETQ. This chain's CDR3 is CASSSGGGYTF. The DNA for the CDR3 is TGCGCCAGCAGCTCCGGGGGAGGCTACACCTTC.

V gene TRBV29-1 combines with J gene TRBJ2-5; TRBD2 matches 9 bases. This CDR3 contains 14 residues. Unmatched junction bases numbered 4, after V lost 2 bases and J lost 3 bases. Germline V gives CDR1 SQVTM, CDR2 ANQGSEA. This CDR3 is CSVELAGEEETQYF. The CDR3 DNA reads TGCAGCGTTGAATTAGCGGGAGAGGAAGAGACCCAGTACTTC.

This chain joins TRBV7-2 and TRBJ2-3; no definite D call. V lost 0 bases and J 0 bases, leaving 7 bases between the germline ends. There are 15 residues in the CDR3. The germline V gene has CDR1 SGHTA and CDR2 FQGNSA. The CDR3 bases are TGTGCCAGCAGCTTAGCGCTTGGTAGCACAGATACGCAGTATTTT. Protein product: CASSLALGSTDTQYF.

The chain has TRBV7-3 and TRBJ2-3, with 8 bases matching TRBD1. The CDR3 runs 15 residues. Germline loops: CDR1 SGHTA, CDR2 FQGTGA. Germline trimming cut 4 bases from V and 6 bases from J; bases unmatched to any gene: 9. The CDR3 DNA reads TGTGCCAGCAGCTCGGACAGGGAGGAATTGGATACGCAGTATTTT. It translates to CASSSDREELDTQYF.

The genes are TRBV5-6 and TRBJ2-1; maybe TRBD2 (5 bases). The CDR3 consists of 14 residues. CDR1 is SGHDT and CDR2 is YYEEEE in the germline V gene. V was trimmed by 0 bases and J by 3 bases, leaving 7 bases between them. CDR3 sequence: CASSLVGDYNEQFF. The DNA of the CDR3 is TGTGCCAGCAGCTTGGTGGGAGACTACAATGAGCAGTTCTTC. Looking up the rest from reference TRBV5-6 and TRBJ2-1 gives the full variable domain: DAGVTQSPTHLIKTRGQQVTLRCSPKSGHDTVSWYQQALGQGPQFIFQYYEEEERQRGNFPDRFSGHQFPNYSSELNVNALLLGDSALYLCASSLVGDYNEQFFGPGTRLTVL.

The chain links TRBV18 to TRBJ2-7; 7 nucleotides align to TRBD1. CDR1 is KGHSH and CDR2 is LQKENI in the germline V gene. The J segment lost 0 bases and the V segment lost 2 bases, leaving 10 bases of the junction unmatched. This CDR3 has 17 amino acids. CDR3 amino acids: CASSPSLGTAYSYEQYF. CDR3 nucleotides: TGTGCCAGCTCACCATCGTTAGGGACAGCTTACTCCTACGAGCAGTACTTC.

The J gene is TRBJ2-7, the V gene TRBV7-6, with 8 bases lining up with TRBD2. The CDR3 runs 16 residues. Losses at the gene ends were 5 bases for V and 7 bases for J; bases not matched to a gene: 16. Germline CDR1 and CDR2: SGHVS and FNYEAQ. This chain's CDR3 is CASSHGGAGVLGEQYF. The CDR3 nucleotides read TGTGCCAGCAGCCACGGGGGGGCGGGAGTACTTGGAGAGCAGTACTTC.

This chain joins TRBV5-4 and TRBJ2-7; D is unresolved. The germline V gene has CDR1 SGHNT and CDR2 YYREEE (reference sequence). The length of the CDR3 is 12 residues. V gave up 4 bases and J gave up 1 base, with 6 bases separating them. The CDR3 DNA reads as TGTGCCAGCAGCGCGCAATCCTACGAGCAGTACTTC. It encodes CASSAQSYEQYF.

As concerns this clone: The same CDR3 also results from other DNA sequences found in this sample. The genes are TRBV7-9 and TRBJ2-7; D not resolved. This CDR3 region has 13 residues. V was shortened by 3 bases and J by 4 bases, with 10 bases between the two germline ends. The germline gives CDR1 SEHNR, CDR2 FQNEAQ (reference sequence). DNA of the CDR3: TGTGCCAGCAGCTTTCTCAGTTCGTACGAGCAGTACTTC. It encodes CASSFLSSYEQYF.

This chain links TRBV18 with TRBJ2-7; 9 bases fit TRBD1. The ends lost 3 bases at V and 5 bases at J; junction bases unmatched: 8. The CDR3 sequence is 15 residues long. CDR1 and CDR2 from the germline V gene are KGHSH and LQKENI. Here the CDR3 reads CASSPPDRGLNEQYF. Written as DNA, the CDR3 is TGTGCCAGCTCACCTCCGGACAGGGGATTAAACGAGCAGTACTTC.

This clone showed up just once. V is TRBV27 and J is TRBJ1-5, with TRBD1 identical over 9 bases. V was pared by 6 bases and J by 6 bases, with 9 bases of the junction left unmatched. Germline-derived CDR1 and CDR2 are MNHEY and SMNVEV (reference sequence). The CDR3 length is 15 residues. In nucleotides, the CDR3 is TGTGCCAGCAGCCCGACAGGGGGGCTCCTTCAGCCCCAGCATTTT. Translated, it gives CASSPTGGLLQPQHF.

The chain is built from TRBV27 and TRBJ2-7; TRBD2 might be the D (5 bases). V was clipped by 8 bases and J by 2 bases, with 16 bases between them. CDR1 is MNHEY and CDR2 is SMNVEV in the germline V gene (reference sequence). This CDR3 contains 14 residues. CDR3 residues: CASGAASRTYEQYF. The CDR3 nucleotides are TGTGCCAGCGGAGCGGCTAGTAGGACCTACGAGCAGTACTTC.

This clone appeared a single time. Written as DNA, the CDR3 is TGTGCCAGCAGCGTCCCCGACAGGGGGGAGACCAAAAACATTCAGTACTTC. This gives the protein CASSVPDRGETKNIQYF. This chain connects TRBV7-9 to TRBJ2-4; TRBD1 aligns across 9 bases. This CDR3 spans 17 amino acids. V lost 5 bases to trimming and J lost 2 bases; unmatched junction nucleotides: 10. Germline CDR1 reads SEHNR; CDR2 reads FQNEAQ (reference sequence).

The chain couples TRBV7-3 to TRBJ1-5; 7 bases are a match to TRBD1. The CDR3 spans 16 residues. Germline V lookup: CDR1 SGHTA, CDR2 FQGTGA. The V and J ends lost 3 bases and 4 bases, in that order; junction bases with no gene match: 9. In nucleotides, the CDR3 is TGTGCCAGCAGCTTCTTTTCGACAGGGTGTAATCAGCCCCAGCATTTT. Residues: CASSFFSTGCNQPQHF.

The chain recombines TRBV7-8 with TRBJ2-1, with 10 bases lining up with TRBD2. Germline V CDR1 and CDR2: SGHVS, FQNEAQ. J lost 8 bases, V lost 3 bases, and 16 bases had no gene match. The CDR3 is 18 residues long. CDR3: CASSLKIEGSGRADEQFF. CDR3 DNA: TGTGCCAGCAGCTTGAAGATCGAAGGGAGCGGGAGGGCCGATGAGCAGTTCTTC.

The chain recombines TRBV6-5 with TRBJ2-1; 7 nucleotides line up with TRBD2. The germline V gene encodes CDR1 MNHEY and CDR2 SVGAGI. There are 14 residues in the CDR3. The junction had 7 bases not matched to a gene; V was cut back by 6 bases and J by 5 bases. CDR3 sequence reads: CASRMLLADNEQFF. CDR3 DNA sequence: TGTGCCAGCAGGATGCTGCTAGCGGACAATGAGCAGTTCTTC.

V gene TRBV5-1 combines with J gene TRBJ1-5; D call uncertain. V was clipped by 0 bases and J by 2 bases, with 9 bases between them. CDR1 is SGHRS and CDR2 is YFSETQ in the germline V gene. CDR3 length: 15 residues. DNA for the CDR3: TGCGCCAGCAGCTTGGGGAATAGCGGCAATCAGCCCCAGCATTTT. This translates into CASSLGNSGNQPQHF.

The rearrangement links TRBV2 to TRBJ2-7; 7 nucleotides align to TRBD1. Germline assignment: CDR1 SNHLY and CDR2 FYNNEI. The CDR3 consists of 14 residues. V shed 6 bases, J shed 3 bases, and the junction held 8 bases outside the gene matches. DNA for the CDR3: TGTGCCAGCAGCGAGACAGGGCGACTCTACGAGCAGTACTTC. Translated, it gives CASSETGRLYEQYF.

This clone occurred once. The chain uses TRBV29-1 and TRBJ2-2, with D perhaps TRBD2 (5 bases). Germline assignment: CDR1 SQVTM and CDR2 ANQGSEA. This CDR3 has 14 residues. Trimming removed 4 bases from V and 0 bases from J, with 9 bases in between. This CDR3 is CSVVGLTNTGELFF. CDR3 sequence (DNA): TGCAGCGTTGTTGGACTCACGAACACCGGGGAGCTGTTTTTT.

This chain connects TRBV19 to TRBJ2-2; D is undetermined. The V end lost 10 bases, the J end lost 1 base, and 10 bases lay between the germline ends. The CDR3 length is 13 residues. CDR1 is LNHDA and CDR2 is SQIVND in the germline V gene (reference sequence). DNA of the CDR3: TGTGCCACCATAGACTTGAACACCGGGGAGCTGTTTTTT. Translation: CATIDLNTGELFF.

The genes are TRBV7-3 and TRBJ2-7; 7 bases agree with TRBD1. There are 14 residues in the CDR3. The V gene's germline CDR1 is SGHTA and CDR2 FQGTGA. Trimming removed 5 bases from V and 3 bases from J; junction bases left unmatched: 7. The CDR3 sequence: CASSRSWDSYEQYF. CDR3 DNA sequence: TGTGCCAGCAGCCGCTCCTGGGACAGCTACGAGCAGTACTTC.

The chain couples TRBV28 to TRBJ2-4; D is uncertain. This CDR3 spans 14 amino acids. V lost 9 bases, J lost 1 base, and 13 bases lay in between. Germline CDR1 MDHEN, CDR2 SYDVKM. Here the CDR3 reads CARRGCLAKNIQYF. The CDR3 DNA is TGTGCCAGGAGAGGATGTTTGGCCAAAAACATTCAGTACTTC.

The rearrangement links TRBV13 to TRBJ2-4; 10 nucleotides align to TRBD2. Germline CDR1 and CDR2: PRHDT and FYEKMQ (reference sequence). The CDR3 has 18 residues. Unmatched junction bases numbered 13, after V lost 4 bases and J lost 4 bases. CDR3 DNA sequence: TGTGCCAGCAGCTCCATGACCGGACTAGCGGCAGGTAAAAACATTCAGTACTTC. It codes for CASSSMTGLAAGKNIQYF.

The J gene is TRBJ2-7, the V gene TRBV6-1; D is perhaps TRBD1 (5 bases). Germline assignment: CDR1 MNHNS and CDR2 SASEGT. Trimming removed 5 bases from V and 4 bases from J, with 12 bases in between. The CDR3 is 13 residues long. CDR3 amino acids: CASSPMGQYEQYF. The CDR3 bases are TGTGCCAGCAGTCCCATGGGGCAATACGAGCAGTACTTC.

The CDR3 DNA follows: TGTGCCAGCAGCTTAGATGGGGTAGGGGATACGCAGTATTTT. Its protein is CASSLDGVGDTQYF. The chain couples TRBV7-2 to TRBJ2-3; no definite D call. This CDR3 has 14 amino acids. With 1 base removed from V and 6 bases from J, the gap between germline ends came to 11 bases. Germline V gene lookup returns CDR1 SGHTA and CDR2 FQGNSA.

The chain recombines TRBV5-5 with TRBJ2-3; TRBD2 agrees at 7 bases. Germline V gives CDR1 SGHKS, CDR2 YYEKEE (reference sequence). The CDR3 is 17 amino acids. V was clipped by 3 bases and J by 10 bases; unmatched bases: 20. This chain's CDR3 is CASSSTQSPLAGYAQYF. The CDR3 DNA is TGTGCCAGCAGCTCGACCCAATCCCCTTTAGCGGGTTACGCGCAGTATTTT.

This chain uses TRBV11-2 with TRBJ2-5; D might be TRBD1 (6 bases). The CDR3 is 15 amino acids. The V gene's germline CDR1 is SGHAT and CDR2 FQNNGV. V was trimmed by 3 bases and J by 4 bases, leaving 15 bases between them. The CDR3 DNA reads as TGTGCCAGCAGCTTGATGACAGGTCCGGGAGAGACCCAGTACTTC. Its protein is CASSLMTGPGETQYF.

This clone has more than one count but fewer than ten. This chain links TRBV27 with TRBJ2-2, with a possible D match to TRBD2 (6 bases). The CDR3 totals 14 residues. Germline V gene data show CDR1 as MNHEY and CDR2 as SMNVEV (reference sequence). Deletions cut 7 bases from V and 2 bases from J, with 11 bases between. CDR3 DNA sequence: TGTGCCAGCACGGCGGGACCTAACACCGGGGAGCTGTTTTTT. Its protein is CASTAGPNTGELFF.

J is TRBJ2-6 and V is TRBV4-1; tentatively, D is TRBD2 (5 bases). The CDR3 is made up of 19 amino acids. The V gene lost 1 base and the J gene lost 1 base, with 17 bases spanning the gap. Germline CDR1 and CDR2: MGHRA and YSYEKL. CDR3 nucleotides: TGCGCCAGCAGCCAAGTAGCGCGCGGGCACAAATCTGGGGCCAACGTCCTGACTTTC. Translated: CASSQVARGHKSGANVLTF.

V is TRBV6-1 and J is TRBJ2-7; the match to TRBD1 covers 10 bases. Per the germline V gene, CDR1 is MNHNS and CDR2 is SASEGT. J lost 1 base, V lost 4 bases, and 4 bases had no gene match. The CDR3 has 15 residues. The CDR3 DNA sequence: TGTGCCAGCAGTGTTTGGACAGGGGGATCCTACGAGCAGTACTTC. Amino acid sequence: CASSVWTGGSYEQYF.